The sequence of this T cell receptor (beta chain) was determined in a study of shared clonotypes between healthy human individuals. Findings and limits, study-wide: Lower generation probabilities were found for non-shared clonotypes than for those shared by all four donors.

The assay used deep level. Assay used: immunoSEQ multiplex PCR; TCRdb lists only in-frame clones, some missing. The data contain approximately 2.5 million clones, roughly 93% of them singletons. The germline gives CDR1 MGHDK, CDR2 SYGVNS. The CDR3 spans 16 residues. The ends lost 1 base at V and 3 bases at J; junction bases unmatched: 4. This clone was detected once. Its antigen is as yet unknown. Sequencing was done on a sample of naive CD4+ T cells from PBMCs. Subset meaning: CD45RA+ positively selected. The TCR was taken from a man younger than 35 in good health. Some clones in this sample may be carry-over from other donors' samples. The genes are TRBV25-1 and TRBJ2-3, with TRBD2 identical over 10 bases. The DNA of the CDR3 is TGTGCCAGCAGTGAATTCCAGCGGGAGGGGACAGATACGCAGTATTTT. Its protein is CASSEFQREGTDTQYF.